This T cell receptor beta chain was sequenced in a study of cytomegalovirus exposure and HLA in healthy donors. Note on this clone: The antigen is unknown.

Study observations and caveats: Versus the approximately 700-donor mean, an Asian-associated ancestry cluster reportedly showed fewer N-insertions in a later analysis.

60 Vbeta and 13 Jbeta primers were used in PCR. The data were produced by immunoSEQ multiplex PCR, yet TCRdb's version contains in-frame clones alone and is incomplete. Its listing shows some 130,000 clones. The source material was PBMCs. This sequence was found in a middle-aged woman in good health and CMV-seropositive.

The CDR3 region is CASSFGTAPSGNEQFF. CDR3 bases: TGTGCCAGCAGCTTCGGGACTGCCCCTTCGGGCAATGAGCAGTTCTTC. V and J are TRBV5-6 and TRBJ2-1, with D perhaps TRBD2 (6 bases). Looked up from germline, CDR1 is SGHDT and CDR2 is YYEEEE. CDR3 length: 16 residues. The V gene lost 2 bases and the J gene lost 6 bases, with 18 bases spanning the gap.